This T cell receptor (beta chain) was retrieved from a study of cytomegalovirus exposure and HLA in healthy donors. Broader study findings: Later on, a genetic analysis was performed. It linked a missense variant in DCLRE1C with V- and J-gene trimming of TCR beta. Whilst most TCR sequences proved rare, a subset of public TCRs occurred across many donors. It was confirmed in vitro that a few of the CMV-associated chains were specific for CMV antigens.

Primers for the PCR totalled 60 Vbeta and 13 Jbeta. How the authors handled the data: An analysis that came later counted around 80 million unique TCR beta chains, approximately 10 million shared. Measured with immunoSEQ multiplex PCR; TCRdb has only the in-frame clones, and not every one. Clone size and the V and J calls come from that table; the DNA yielded D and trimming. The sample records under 200,000 clones, roughly 80% being singletons. The CDR3 extends over 17 amino acids. CDR1 is MNHEY and CDR2 is SMNVEV in the germline V gene (reference sequence). The V and J ends lost 2 bases and 6 bases respectively, with 23 bases between them. In regard to this clone: As yet, its antigen is unknown.

This TCR was sampled from a woman between 50 and 59 years old in good health and CMV-seronegative. J is TRBJ2-7 and V is TRBV27, with D perhaps matching TRBD2 (7 bases). Source material: PBMCs. The CDR3 is CASSLVSAGRGLGEQYF. The CDR3 DNA is TGTGCCAGCAGTTTAGTGAGTGCAGGGAGGGGGTTAGGCGAGCAGTACTTC.